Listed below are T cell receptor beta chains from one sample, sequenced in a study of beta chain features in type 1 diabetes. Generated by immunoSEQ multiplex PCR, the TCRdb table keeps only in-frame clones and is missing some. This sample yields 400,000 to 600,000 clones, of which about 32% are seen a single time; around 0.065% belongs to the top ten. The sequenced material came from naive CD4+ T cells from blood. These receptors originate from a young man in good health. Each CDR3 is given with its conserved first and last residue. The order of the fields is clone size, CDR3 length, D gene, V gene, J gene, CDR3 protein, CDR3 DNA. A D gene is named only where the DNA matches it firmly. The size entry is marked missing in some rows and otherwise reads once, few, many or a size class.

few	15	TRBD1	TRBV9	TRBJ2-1	CASSGRQGSYNEQFF	TGTGCCAGCAGCGGCCGACAGGGCTCCTACAATGAGCAGTTCTTC
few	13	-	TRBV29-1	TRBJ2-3	CSGSTGSTDTQYF	TGCAGCGGGAGCACAGGGAGCACAGATACGCAGTATTTT
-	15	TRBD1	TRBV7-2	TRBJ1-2	CASSSRTGAGYGYTF	TGTGCCAGCAGCTCTAGGACAGGCGCTGGCTATGGCTACACCTTC
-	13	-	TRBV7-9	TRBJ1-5	CASSYRDDQPQHF	TGTGCCAGCAGCTACAGGGACGATCAGCCCCAGCATTTT
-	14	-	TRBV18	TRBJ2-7	CASSPRHDSYEQYF	TGTGCCAGCTCACCACGGCATGATTCCTACGAGCAGTACTTC
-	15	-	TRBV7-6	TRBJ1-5	CASSLGPGSNQPQHF	TGTGCCAGCAGCTTAGGTCCCGGTAGCAATCAGCCCCAGCATTTT
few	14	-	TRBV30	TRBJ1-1	CAWSVTVEGTEAFF	TGTGCCTGGAGTGTAACTGTTGAAGGGACTGAAGCTTTCTTT
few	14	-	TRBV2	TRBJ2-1	CASSDDSSYNEQFF	TGTGCCAGCAGTGACGATAGCTCCTACAATGAGCAGTTCTTC
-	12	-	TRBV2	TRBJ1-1	CASNDGFTEAFF	TGTGCCAGCAACGACGGGTTTACTGAAGCTTTCTTT
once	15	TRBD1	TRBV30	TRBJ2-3	CAWSRDSSSTDTQYF	TGTGCCTGGAGCAGGGACAGTTCTAGCACAGATACGCAGTATTTT
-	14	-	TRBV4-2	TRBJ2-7	CASSQELGRTEQYF	TGTGCCAGCAGCCAGGAACTAGGGCGGACCGAGCAGTACTTC
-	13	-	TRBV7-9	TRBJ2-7	CASSPARSHEQYF	TGTGCCAGCAGCCCAGCCAGGTCCCACGAGCAGTACTTC
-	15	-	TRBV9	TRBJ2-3	CASSVSSGAEDTQYF	TGTGCCAGCAGCGTAAGTAGCGGAGCTGAAGATACGCAGTATTTT
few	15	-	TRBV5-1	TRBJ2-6	CASSSVSSGANVLTF	TGCGCCAGCAGCTCCGTGAGCTCTGGGGCCAACGTCCTGACTTTC
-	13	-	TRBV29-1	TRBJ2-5	CSVGAPSQETQYF	TGCAGCGTTGGAGCGCCCAGCCAAGAGACCCAGTACTTC
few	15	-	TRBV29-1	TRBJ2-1	CSVIGGPSSYNEQFF	TGCAGCGTCATAGGGGGGCCGAGCTCCTACAATGAGCAGTTCTTC
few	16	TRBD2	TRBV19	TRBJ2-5	CASSPWWSGMQETQYF	TGTGCCAGTAGTCCCTGGTGGAGCGGGATGCAAGAGACCCAGTACTTC
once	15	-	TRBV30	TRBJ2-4	CAWSVGQGLKNIQYF	TGTGCCTGGAGTGTAGGACAGGGACTAAAAAACATTCAGTACTTC
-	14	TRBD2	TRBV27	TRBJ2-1	CASMSGSSYNEQFF	TGTGCCAGCATGAGCGGGAGCTCCTACAATGAGCAGTTCTTC
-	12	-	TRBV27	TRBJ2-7	CASRRAWNEQYF	TGTGCCAGCAGGCGGGCCTGGAACGAGCAGTACTTC
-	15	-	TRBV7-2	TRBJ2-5	CASSLALGVQETQYF	TGTGCCAGCAGCTTAGCGCTTGGAGTTCAAGAGACCCAGTACTTC
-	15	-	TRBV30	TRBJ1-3	CAWSVKGISGNTIYF	TGTGCCTGGAGTGTCAAGGGGATCTCTGGAAACACCATATATTTT
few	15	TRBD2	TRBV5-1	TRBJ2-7	CASSFLAGGSGEQYF	TGCGCCAGCAGCTTCCTAGCGGGAGGAAGTGGCGAGCAGTACTTC
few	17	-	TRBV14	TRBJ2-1	CASSQDRWGIVNAEQFF	TGTGCCAGCAGCCAAGATCGGTGGGGGATCGTCAACGCTGAGCAGTTCTTC
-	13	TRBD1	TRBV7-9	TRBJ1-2	CASSPEGAIGYTF	TGTGCCAGCAGCCCGGAGGGGGCGATAGGCTACACCTTC
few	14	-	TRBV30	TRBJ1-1	CAWSKGRVNTEAFF	TGTGCCTGGAGTAAGGGACGTGTGAACACTGAAGCTTTCTTT
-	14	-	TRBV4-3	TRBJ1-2	CASSQDRGTGGYTF	TGCGCCAGCAGCCAAGACAGGGGAACCGGCGGCTACACCTTC
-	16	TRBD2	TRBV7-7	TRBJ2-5	CASSLGLAGGRETQYF	TGTGCTAGCAGCTTGGGACTAGCGGGAGGAAGGGAGACCCAGTACTTC
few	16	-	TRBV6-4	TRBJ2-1	CASSDLGGGLHNEQFF	TGTGCCAGCAGTGACCTCGGCGGCGGGCTCCACAATGAGCAGTTCTTC
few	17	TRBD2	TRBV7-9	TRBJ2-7	CASSPNSGRAGSYEQYF	TGTGCCAGCAGCCCTAATAGCGGGAGGGCGGGCTCCTACGAGCAGTACTTC
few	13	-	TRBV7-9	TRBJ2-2	CASSPVGTGELFF	TGTGCCAGCAGCCCCGTAGGCACCGGGGAGCTGTTTTTT
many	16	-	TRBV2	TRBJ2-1	CASREGPGLPSNEQFF	TGTGCCAGCAGGGAAGGGCCCGGACTGCCGAGCAATGAGCAGTTCTTC
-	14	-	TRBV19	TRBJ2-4	CASSSQWGSNIQYF	TGTGCCAGTAGTAGCCAGTGGGGGAGCAACATTCAGTACTTC
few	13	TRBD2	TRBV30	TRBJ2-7	CAWNGGRAGEQYF	TGTGCCTGGAACGGCGGGAGAGCGGGCGAGCAGTACTTC
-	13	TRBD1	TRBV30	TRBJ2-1	CASMRTGGNEQFF	TGTGCCTCGATGAGGACAGGGGGTAATGAGCAGTTCTTC
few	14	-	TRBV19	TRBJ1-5	CASSIPGRNQPQHF	TGTGCCAGTAGTATACCGGGACGGAATCAGCCCCAGCATTTT
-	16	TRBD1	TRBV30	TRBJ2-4	CAWRWTGGTAKNIQYF	TGTGCCTGGAGATGGACAGGGGGCACGGCCAAAAACATTCAGTACTTC
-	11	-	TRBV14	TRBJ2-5	CASSQKETQYF	TGTGCCAGCAGCCAAAAAGAGACCCAGTACTTC
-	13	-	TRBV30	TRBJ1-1	CAWSRRMNTEAFF	TGTGCCTGGAGTAGACGGATGAACACTGAAGCTTTCTTT
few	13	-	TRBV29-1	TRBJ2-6	CSVRVSGANVLTF	TGCAGCGTTAGGGTCTCTGGGGCCAACGTCCTGACTTTC